This TCR beta chain emerged from a study of vaccination and CD4 T cells after COVID-19. In germline, CDR1 is SGHTA, CDR2 FQGNSA. Trimming took off 5 bases at V and 5 bases at J, with 21 bases between the two ends. The CDR3 covers 16 residues. With respect to this clonotype: Antigen unknown.

The study, taken as a whole, reports: Convalescent patients showed a median approximately 83% of reactive clones that were seen only post-vaccination. Spike mono-reactivity was found in 304 of the 307 vaccine-specific clones identified in convalescent patients.

One entry per CDR3 protein results from TCRdb running MiXCR on the PCR reads. The sample holds approximately 20,000 distinct CDR3 sequences, around 62% seen once. V usage is TRBV7-2 and J usage is TRBJ2-5; D might be TRBD1 or TRBD2, each matching 5 bases. Material: CD4+ T cells from blood, obtained before SARS-CoV-2 vaccination. This clonotype originated in a human donor who had recovered from COVID-19. Written as DNA, the CDR3 is TGTGCCAGCAGCGATCGCTCCGGGGCCAATATGGAGACCCAGTACTTC. This gives the protein CASSDRSGANMETQYF.